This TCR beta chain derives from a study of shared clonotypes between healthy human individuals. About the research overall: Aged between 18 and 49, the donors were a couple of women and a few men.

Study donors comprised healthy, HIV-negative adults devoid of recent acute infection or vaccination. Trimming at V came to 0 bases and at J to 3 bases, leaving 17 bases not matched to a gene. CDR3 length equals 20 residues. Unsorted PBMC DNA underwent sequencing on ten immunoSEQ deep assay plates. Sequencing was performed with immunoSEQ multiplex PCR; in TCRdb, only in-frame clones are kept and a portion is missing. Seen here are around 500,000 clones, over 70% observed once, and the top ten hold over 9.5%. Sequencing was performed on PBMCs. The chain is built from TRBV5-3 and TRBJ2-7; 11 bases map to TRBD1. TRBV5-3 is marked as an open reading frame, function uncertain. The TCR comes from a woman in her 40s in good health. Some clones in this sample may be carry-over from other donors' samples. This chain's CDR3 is CARSLEGQGENKPTFYEQYF. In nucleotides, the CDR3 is TGTGCCAGAAGCTTGGAGGGACAGGGGGAAAACAAACCTACTTTCTACGAGCAGTACTTC.